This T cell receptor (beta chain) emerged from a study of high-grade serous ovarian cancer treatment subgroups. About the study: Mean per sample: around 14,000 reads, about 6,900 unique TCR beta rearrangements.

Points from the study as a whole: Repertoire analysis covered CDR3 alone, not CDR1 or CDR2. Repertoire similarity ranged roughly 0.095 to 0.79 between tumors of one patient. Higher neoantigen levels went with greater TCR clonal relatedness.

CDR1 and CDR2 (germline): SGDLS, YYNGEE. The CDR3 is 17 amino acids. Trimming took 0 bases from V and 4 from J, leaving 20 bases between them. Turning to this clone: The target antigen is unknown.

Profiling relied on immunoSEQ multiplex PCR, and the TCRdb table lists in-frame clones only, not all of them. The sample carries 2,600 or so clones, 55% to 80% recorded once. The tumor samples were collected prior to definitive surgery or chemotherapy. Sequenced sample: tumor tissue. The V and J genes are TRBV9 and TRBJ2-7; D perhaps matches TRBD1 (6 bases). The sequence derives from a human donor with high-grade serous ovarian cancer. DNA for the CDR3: TGTGCCAGCAGCGTAGGGCCAGGGGCTGTGAATCCGTACGAGCAGTACTTC. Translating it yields CASSVGPGAVNPYEQYF.